The present T cell receptor (beta chain) was sequenced within a study of regulatory T cells in long-lasting Graves disease. Whole-study context: Persistent Graves' disease required over 5 years of antithyroid drugs and positive TSH receptor antibodies. Broader study findings: Few sampled subjects may have lowered accuracy.

Time point meaning: persistent/refractory GD, antithyroid drugs over 5 years with positive TRAb. The TCR library used RNA extracted from PBMCs. It was by American Thyroid Association guidelines that Graves' disease was diagnosed. CDR3-region Arm-PCR and iRepertoire HTBI primers produced the TCR beta libraries. Authors' processing steps: Across the samples, identification revealed some 59 TRBV and 12 to 15 TRBJ segments. Each CDR3 protein gets one entry after TCRdb re-called the multiplex PCR reads with MiXCR. The V and J calls reflect TCRdb's pipeline rather than the authors' work. The sample shows under 450,000 distinct CDR3 sequences, around 22% of them seen only once. This clonotype appeared many times. Its antigen is not identified. The receptor was isolated from a female donor with Graves disease. The sample here was peripheral blood mononuclear cells (PBMCs), taken when the disease was refractory, from a patient treated with antithyroid drugs.

The CDR3 reads CASSADRGNQPQHF. The CDR3 DNA is TGTGCCAGCAGTGCGGACAGGGGGAATCAGCCCCAGCATTTT. The chain carries TRBV2 and TRBJ1-5, with TRBD1 matching 10 bases. V was pared by 4 bases and J by 4 bases, with 1 base of the junction left unmatched. CDR1 and CDR2 from the germline V gene are SNHLY and FYNNEI. The CDR3 length is 14 residues.